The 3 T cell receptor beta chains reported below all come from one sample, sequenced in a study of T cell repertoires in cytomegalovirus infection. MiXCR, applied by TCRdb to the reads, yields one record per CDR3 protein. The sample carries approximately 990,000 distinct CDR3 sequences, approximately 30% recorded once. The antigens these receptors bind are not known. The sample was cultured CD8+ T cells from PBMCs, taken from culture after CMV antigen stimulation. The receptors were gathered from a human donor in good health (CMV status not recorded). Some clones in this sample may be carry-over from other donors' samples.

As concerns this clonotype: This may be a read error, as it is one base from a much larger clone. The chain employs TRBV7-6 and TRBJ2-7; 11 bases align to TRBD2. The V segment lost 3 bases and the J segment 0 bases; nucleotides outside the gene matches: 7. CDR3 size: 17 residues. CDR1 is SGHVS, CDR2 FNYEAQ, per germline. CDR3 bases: TGTGCCAGCAGCTTCGAACCGGGACTAGCGGACTCCTACGAGCAGTACTTC. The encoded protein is CASSFEPGLADSYEQYF.

The CDR3 sequence is CASSYDSGGFYEQYV. DNA for the CDR3: TGTGCCAGCAGTTACGACTCAGGGGGCTTTTATGAGCAGTACGTC. V and J are TRBV6-6 and TRBJ2-7, with TRBD1 matching over 8 bases. V trimming: 2 bases; J trimming: 7 bases; junction bases outside the gene matches: 10. The CDR3 covers 15 residues. CDR1 and CDR2 (germline): MNHNY, SVGAGI (reference sequence).

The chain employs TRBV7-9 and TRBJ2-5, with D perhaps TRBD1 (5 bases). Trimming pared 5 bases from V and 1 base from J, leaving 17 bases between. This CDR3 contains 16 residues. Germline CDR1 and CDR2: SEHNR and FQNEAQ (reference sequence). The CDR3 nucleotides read TGTGCCAGCAGCCTCTTAGCTGGGGCTGTCCAAGAGACCCAGTACTTC. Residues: CASSLLAGAVQETQYF. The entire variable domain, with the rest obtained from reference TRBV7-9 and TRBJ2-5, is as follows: DTGVSQNPRHKITKRGQNVTFRCDPISEHNRLYWYRQTLGQGPEFLTYFQNEAQLEKSRLLSDRFSAERPKGSFSTLEIQRTEQGDSAMYLCASSLLAGAVQETQYFGPGTRLLVL.